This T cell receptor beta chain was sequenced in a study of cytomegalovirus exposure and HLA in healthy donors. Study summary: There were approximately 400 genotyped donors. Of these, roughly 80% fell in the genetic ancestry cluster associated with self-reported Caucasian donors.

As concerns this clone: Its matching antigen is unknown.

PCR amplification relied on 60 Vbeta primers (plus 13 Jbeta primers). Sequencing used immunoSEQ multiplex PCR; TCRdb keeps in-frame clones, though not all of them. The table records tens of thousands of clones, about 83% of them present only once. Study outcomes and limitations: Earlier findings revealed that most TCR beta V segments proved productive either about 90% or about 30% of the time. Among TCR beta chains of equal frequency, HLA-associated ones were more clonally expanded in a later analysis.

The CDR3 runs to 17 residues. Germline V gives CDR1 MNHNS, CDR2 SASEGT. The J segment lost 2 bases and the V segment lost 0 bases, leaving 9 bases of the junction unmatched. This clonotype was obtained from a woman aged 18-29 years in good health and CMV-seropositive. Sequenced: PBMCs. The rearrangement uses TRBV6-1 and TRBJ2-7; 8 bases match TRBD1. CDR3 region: CASSEAQGTGVAYEQYF. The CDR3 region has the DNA TGTGCCAGCAGTGAAGCGCAAGGGACAGGAGTCGCCTACGAGCAGTACTTC.